This entry is about one TCR beta chain. This table comes from immunoSEQ multiplex PCR, and its TCRdb copy is limited to in-frame clones, with some not included. The repertoire has approximately 84,000 clones, around 93% of them found once; the top ten carry approximately 2.4%. The sample comes from a study of T cell changes during pregnancy in multiple sclerosis. The CDR3 totals 14 residues. From germline, CDR1 is MNHNS and CDR2 SASEGT. J gave up 0 bases and V 6 bases, and 3 bases lay outside the gene matches. This specimen consisted of peripheral blood, obtained in the third trimester of pregnancy. The chain has TRBV6-1 and TRBJ1-1; TRBD1 agrees at 8 bases. The receptor was derived from a female donor with multiple sclerosis, enrolled in a pregnancy study. This CDR3 reads CASRDRVMNTEAFF. The CDR3 DNA reads TGTGCCAGCAGGGACAGGGTCATGAACACTGAAGCTTTCTTT.